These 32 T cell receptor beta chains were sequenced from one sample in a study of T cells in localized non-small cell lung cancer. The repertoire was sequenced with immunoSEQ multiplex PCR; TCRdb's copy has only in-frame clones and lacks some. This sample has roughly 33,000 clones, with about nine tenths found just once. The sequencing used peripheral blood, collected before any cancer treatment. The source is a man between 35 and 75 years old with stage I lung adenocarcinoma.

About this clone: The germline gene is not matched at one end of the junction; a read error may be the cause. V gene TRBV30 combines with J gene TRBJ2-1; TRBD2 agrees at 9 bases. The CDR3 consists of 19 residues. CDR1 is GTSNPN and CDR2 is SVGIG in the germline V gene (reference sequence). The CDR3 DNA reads TGTGCCTGGAGTGTATCTCGGCGCGGGGGGGCCGCCTCCCACAATGAGCAGTTCTTC. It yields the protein CAWSVSRRGGAASHNEQFF.

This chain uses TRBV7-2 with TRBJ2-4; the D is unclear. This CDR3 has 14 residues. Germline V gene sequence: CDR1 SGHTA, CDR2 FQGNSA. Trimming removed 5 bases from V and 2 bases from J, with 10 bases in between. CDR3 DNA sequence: TGTGCCAGCAGCCAGATGCTACCCAAAAACATTCAGTACTTC. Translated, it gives CASSQMLPKNIQYF.

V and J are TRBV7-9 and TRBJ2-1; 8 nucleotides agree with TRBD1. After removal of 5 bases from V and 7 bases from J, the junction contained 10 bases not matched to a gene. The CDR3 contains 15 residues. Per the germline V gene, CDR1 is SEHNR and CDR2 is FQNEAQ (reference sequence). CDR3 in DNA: TGTGCCAGCAGCCTAGGACAGGGCCAACTAAATGAGCAGTTCTTC. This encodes CASSLGQGQLNEQFF.

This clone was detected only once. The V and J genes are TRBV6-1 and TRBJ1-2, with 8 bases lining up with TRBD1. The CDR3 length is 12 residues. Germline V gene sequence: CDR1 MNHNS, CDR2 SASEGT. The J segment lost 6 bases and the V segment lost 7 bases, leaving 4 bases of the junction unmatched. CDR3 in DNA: TGTGCCAGCAAAGGACAGGGTGATGGCTACACCTTC. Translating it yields CASKGQGDGYTF.

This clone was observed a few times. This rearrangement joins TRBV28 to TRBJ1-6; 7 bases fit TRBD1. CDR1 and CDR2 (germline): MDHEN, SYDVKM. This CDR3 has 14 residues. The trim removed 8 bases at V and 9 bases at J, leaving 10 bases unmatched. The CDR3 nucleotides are TGTGCCAGCTCCATAGACAGGGACACTTCACCCCTCCACTTT. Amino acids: CASSIDRDTSPLHF. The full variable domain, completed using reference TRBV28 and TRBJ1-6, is DVKVTQSSRYLVKRTGEKVFLECVQDMDHENMFWYRQDPGLGLRLIYFSYDVKMKEKGDIPEGYSVSREKKERFSLILESASTNQTSMYLCASSIDRDTSPLHFGNGTRLTVT.

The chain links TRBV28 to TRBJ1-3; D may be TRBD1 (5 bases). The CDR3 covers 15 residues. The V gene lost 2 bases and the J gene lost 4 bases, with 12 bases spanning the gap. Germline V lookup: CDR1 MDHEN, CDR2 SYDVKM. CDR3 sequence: CASSLVGLAGNTIYF. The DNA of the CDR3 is TGTGCCAGCAGTTTAGTGGGGCTAGCAGGAAACACCATATATTTT. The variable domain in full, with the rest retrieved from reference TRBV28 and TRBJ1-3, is DVKVTQSSRYLVKRTGEKVFLECVQDMDHENMFWYRQDPGLGLRLIYFSYDVKMKEKGDIPEGYSVSREKKERFSLILESASTNQTSMYLCASSLVGLAGNTIYFGEGSWLTVV.

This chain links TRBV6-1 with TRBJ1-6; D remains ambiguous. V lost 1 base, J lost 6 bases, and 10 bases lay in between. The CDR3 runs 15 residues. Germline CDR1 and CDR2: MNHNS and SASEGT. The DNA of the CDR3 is TGTGCCAGCAGTGAAGAGCGGGAAAGTAATTCACCCCTCCACTTT. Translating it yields CASSEERESNSPLHF.

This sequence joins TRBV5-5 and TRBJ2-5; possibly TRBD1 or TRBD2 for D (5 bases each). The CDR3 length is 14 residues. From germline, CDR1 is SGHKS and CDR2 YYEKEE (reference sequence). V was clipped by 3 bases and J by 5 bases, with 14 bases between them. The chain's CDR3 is CASSWTDGAETQYF. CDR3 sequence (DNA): TGTGCCAGCAGCTGGACGGACGGGGCGGAGACCCAGTACTTC.

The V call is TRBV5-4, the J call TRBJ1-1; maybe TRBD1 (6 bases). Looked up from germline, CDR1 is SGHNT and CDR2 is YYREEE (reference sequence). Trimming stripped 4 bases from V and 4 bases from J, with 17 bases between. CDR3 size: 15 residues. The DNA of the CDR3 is TGTGCCAGCAGCGCCCGACAGGACCGGGGCACTGAAGCTTTCTTT. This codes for CASSARQDRGTEAFF.

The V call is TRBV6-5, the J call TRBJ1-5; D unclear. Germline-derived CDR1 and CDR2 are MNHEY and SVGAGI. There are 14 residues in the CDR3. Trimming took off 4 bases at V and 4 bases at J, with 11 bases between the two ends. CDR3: CASSSDNENQPQHF. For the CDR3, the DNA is TGTGCCAGCAGTTCCGACAACGAAAATCAGCCCCAGCATTTT.

The DNA of the CDR3 is TGTGCCATCGGGACAGGACCCAATCAGCCCCAGCATTTT. Its translation: CAIGTGPNQPQHF. V is TRBV19 and J is TRBJ1-5; TRBD1 matches 8 bases. The CDR3 sequence is 13 residues long. Germline V lookup: CDR1 LNHDA, CDR2 SQIVND (reference sequence). V dropped 10 bases and J dropped 3; count of bases not matched to a gene: 5. Full variable domain (outside the CDR3, taken from reference TRBV19 and TRBJ1-5): DGGITQSPKYLFRKEGQNVTLSCEQNLNHDAMYWYRQDPGQGLRLIYYSQIVNDFQKGDIAEGYSVSREKKESFPLTVTSAQKNPTAFYLCAIGTGPNQPQHFGDGTRLSIL.

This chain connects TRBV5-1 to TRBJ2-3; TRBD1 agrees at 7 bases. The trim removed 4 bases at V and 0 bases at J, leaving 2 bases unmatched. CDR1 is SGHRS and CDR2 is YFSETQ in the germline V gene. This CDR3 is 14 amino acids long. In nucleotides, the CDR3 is TGCGCCAGCAGCCGGGACAGCAGCACAGATACGCAGTATTTT. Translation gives CASSRDSSTDTQYF.

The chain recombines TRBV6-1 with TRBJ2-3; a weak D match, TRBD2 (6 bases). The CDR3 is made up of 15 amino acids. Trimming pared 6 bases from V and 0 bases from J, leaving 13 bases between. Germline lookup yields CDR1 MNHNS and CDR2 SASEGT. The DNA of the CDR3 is TGTGCCAGCAGCCTGGACGGGACTAGCACAGATACGCAGTATTTT. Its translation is CASSLDGTSTDTQYF.

As DNA, the CDR3 is TGTGCCAGCAGCTTGAACGGAGCCGATACGCAGTATTTT. Translation gives CASSLNGADTQYF. The genes are TRBV5-4 and TRBJ2-3; the D is unclear. The CDR3 covers 13 residues. CDR1 is SGHNT and CDR2 is YYREEE in the germline V gene (reference sequence). Deletions cut 1 base from V and 6 bases from J, with 9 bases between.

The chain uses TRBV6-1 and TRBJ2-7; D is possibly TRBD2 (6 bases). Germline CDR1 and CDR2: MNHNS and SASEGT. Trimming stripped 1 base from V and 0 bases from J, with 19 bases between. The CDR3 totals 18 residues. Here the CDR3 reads CASSEVFWGVQPSYEQYF. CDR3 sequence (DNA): TGTGCCAGCAGTGAAGTGTTTTGGGGGGTACAGCCCTCCTACGAGCAGTACTTC.

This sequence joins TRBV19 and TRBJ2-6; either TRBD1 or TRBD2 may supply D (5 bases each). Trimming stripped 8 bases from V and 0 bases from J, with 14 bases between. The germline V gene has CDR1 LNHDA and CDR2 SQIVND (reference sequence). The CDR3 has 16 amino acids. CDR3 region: CASDPKGSSGANVLTF. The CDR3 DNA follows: TGTGCCAGTGACCCGAAGGGGAGCTCTGGGGCCAACGTCCTGACTTTC.

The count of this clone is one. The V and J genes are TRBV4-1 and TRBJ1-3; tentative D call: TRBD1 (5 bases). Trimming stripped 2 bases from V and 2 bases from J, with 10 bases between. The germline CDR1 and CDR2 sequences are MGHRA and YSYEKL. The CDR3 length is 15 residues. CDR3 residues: CASSQQGLTGNTIYF. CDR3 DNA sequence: TGCGCCAGCAGCCAACAGGGCCTCACTGGAAACACCATATATTTT.

The CDR3 DNA follows: TGTGCCAGCAGTGGAGCGAACTATGGCTACACCTTC. Protein: CASSGANYGYTF. The chain carries TRBV2 and TRBJ1-2, with D uncertain. Trimming shortened V by 4 bases and J by 2 bases, and 5 bases separated the two germline ends. Germline CDR1 reads SNHLY; CDR2 reads FYNNEI. The CDR3 totals 12 residues. Drawing the rest from reference TRBV2 and TRBJ1-2, the complete variable domain is EPEVTQTPSHQVTQMGQEVILRCVPISNHLYFYWYRQILGQKVEFLVSFYNNEISEKSEIFDDQFSVERPDGSNFTLKIRSTKLEDSAMYFCASSGANYGYTFGSGTRLTVV.

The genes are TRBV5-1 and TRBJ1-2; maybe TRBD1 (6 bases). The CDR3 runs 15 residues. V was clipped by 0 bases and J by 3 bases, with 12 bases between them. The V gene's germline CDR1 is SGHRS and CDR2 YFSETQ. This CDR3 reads CASSLGGTTYYGYTF. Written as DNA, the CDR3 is TGCGCCAGCAGCTTGGGAGGGACAACCTACTATGGCTACACCTTC.

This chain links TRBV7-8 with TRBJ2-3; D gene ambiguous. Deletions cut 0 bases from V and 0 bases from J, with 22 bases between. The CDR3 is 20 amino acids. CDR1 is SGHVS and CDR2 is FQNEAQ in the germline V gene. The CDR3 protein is CASSLARPYLDIRSTDTQYF. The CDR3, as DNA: TGTGCCAGCAGCTTAGCGAGACCTTACCTAGACATTCGTAGCACAGATACGCAGTATTTT.

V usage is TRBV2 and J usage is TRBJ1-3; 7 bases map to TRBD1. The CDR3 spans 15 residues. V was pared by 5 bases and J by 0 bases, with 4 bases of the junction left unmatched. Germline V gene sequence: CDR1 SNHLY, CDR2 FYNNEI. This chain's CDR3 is CASSRDRDSGNTIYF. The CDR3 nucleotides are TGTGCCAGCAGTCGAGACAGGGACTCTGGAAACACCATATATTTT.

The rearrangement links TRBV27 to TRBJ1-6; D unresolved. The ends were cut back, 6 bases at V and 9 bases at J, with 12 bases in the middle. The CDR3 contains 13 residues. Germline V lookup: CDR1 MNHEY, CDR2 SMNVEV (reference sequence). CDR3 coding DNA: TGTGCCAGCAGCGTAGATCGAATTTCACCCCTCCACTTT. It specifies CASSVDRISPLHF.

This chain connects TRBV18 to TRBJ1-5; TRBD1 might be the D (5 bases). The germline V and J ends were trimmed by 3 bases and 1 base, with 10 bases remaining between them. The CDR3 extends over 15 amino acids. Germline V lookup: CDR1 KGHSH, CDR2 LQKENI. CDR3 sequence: CASSPGEGSNQPQHF. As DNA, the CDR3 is TGTGCCAGCTCACCGGGGGAGGGGAGCAATCAGCCCCAGCATTTT.

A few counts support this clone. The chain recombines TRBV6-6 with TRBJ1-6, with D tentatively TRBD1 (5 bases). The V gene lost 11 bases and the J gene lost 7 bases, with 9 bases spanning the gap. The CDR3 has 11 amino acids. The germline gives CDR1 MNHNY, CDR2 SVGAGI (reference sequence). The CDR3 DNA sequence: TGTGCCTCTCGGGGGAATTCACCCCTCCACTTT. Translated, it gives CASRGNSPLHF.

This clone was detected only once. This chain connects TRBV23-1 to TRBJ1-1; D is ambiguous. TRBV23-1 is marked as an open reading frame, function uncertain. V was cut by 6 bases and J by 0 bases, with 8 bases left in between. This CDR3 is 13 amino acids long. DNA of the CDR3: TGCGCCAGCAGGAGAAGGGTGAACACTGAAGCTTTCTTT. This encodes CASRRRVNTEAFF.

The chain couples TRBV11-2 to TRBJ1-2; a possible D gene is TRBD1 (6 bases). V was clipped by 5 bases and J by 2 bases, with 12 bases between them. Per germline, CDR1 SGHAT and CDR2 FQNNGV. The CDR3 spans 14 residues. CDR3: CASSRNRANYGYTF. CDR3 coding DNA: TGTGCCAGCAGCCGAAACAGGGCGAACTATGGCTACACCTTC.

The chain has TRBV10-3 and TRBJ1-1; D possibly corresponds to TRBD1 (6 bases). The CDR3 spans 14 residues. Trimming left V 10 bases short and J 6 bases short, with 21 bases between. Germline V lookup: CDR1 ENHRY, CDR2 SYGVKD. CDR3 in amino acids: CASGRGGPSAEAFF. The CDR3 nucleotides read TGTGCCAGCGGGAGGGGGGGCCCCAGCGCTGAAGCTTTCTTT.

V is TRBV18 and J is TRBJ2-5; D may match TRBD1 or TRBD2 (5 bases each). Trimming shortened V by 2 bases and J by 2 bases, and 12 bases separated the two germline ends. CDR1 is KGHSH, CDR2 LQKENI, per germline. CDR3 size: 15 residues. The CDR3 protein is CASSPRGAYQETQYF. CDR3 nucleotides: TGTGCCAGCTCACCAAGGGGAGCCTATCAAGAGACCCAGTACTTC.

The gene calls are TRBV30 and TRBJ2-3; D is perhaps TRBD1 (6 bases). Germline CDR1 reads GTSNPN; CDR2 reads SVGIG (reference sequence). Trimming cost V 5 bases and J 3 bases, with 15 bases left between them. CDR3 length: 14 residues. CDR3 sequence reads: CAWGAQGTTDTQYF. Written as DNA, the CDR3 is TGTGCCTGGGGTGCCCAGGGGACGACAGATACGCAGTATTTT.

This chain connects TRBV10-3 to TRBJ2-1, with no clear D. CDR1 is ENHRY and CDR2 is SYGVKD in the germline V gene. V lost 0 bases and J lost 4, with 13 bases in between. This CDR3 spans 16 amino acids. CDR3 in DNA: TGTGCCATCAGTGAGTCTTCCCCCCTACCTTACAATGAGCAGTTCTTC. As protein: CAISESSPLPYNEQFF.

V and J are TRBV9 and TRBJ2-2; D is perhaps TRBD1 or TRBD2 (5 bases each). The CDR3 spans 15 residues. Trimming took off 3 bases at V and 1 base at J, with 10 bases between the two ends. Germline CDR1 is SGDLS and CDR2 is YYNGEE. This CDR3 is CASSAGTLNTGELFF. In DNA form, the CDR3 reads TGTGCCAGCAGCGCAGGGACCCTGAACACCGGGGAGCTGTTTTTT.

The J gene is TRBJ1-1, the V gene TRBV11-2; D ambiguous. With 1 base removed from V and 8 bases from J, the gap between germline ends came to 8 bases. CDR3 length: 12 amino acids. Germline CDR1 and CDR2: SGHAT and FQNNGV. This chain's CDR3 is CASSLGVAEAFF. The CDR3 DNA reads TGTGCCAGCAGCTTAGGGGTCGCCGAAGCTTTCTTT.